The source of this T cell receptor beta chain is a study of blood T cell repertoires in COVID-19 (TCRdb year 2020). For context, the study as a whole: The collaborator samples originated in the United States, Italy and Spain and spanned the acute and convalescent phases of COVID-19. The material from the prospective study consisted of cDNA or gDNA derived from T cells, B-cell-depleted T cells, or PBMCs. Subjects who had been exposed to COVID-19, were actively infected with it, or had recovered from it provided the deeply sampled blood TCRbeta repertoires that made up the dataset. The repertoires were released in a freely available public database intended as a resource for research on the immune response to SARS-CoV-2. The samples were drawn from the first 160 participants of the ongoing ImmuneRACE study and from 1,254 subjects provided by 6 global collaborators. The sample metadata nearly always contained a de-identified subject ID, COVID-19 status, age in years and sex. Where available, HLA class I and class II types were obtained from metadata supplied by the sample provider rather than from assay-based typing.

As concerns this clone: Its cognate antigen has yet to be identified. No much larger clonotype is one base removed from it; base qualities were not supplied.

Participants in the prospective study were aged about 18 to 95 years, lived in about two dozen United States geographic areas, and enrolled through a virtual design. In the prospective study, participants were assigned to cohorts based on the clinical history participants reported in a screening survey and a study questionnaire. ImmuneRACE Cohort 3 recovered participants were defined by two consecutive negative NP/OP PCR tests, healthcare professional clearance, or symptom resolution. Each participant in the prospective study had whole blood, serum and a nasopharyngeal or oropharyngeal swab collected by mobile phlebotomists. Participants in the prospective study had the option to provide additional blood draws and questionnaires over a roughly 2-month period. Prospective study blood samples were shipped either frozen or at room temperature before DNA extraction. What the research found in general, with its limitations: The quantity of clinical and demographic metadata differed by source and by participant and was supplied without curation.

The immunoSEQ Assay, a bias-controlled multiplex PCR, was used to amplify TCRbeta CDR3 regions from genomic DNA. The original methods were these. Nucleated cell counts per sample were estimated from amplification of reference gene primers within the assay. To quantify the absolute abundance of each unique TCRbeta CDR3 rearrangement, sequence reads were collapsed and filtered. Productive Simpson clonality was computed per sample as the square root of Simpson's diversity index over productive rearrangements. TCRdb stores this immuneACCESS table with in-frame sequences only. Part of the clones is absent; in the studies checked, under half of the shortfall reflects unresolved V genes, and no reason is known for the rest. V, J and clone size derive from that table, while D and trimming were established from the DNA sequence. A total of 250,000 to 350,000 clones appear in this sample, about 92% of them only once. The leading ten clones occupy around 2.5% of the sample.

This TCR derives from a man in his sixties who had recovered from COVID-19. The specimen sequenced was PBMCs or T cells enriched from blood (not recorded which).

In nucleotide form, the sequence is TGTGCCAGCAGTTACTCGAACAGGGGCGATACCTATGGCTACACCTTC. This translates into CASSYSNRGDTYGYTF. Recombination connected TRBV6-5 to TRBJ1-2, with TRBD1 matching 7 junction bases. V is trimmed back by 0 bases and J by 4 bases, and the junction contains 8 bases that no gene match accounts for. Measured from the cysteine to the phenylalanine, the CDR3 is 16 residues long. The sequence is cut down to CDR3 DNA, 48 bases in frame from base 1. The germline V gene provides CDR1 MNHEY and CDR2 SVGAGI.